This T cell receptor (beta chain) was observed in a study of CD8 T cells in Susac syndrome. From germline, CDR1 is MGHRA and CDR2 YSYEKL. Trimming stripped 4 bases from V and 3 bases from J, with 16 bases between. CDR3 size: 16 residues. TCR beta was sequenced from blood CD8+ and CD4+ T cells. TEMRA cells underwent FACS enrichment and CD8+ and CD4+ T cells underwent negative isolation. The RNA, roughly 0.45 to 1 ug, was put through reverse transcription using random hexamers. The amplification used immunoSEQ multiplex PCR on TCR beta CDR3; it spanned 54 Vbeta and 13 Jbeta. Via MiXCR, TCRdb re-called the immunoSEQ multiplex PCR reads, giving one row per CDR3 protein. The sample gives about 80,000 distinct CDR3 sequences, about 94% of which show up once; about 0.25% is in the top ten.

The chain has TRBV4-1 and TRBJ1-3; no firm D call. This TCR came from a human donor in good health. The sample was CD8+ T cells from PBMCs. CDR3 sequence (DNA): TGCGCCAGCAGCCTCCGGACCGAGGGATATGGAAACACCATATATTTT. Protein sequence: CASSLRTEGYGNTIYF.